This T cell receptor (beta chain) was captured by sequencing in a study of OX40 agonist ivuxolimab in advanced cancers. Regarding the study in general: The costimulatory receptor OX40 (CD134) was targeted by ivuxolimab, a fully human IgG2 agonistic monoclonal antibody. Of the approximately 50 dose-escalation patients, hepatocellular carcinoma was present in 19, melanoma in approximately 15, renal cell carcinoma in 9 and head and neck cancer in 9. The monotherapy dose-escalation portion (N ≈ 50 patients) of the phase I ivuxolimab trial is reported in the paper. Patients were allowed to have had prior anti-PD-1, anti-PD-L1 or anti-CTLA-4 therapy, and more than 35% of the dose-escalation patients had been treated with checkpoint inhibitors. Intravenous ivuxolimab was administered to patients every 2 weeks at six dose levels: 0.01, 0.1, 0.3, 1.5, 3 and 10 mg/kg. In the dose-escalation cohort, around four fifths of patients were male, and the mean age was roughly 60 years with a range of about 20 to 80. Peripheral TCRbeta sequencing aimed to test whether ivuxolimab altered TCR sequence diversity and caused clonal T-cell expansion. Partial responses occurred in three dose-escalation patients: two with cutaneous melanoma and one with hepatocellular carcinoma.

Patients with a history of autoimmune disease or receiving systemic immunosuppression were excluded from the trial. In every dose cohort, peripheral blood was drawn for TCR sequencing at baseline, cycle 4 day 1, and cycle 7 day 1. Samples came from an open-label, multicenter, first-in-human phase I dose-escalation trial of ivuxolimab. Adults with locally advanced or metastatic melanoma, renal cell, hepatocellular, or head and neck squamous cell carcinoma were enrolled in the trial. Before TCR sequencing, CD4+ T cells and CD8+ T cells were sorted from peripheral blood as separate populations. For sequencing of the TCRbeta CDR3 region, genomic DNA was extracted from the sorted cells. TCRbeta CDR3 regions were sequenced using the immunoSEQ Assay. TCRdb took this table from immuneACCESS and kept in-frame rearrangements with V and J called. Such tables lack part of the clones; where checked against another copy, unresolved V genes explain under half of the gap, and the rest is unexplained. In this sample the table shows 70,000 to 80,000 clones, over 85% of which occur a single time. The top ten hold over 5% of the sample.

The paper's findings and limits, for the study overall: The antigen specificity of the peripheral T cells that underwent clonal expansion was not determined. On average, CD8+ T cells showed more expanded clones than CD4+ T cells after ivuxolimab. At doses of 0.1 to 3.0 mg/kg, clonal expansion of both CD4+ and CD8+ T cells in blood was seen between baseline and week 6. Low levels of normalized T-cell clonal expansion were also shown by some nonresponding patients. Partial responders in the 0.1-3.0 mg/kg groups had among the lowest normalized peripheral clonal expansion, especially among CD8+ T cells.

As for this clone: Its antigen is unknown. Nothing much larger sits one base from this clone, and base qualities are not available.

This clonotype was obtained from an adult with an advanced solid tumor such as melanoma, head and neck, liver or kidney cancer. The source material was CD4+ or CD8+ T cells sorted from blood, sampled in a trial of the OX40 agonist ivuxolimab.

CDR3 sequence: CASSPPRGRKDYEKLFF. The nucleotides are TGTGCCAGCAGCCCCCCTAGGGGGCGAAAGGATTATGAAAAACTGTTTTTT. The sequence links TRBV4-2 to TRBJ1-4, with 7 middle bases fitting TRBD1. The CDR3 has 17 amino acids, counting the end cysteine and phenylalanine. Only the CDR3 region is kept as DNA, spanning 51 bases read in frame from base 1. Trimming leaves V shorter by 4 bases and J shorter by 6 bases, with the junction holding 14 bases beyond the gene matches. CDR1 and CDR2 were assigned from the germline V gene as LGHNA and YNFKEQ.